The 8 T cell receptor beta chains reported below all come from one sample, sequenced in a study of T-cell reconstitution after alpha-beta-depleted transplantation in children. Unique molecular identifiers were used in preparing the TCRbeta library. Via MiXCR, TCRdb re-called the PCR reads, giving one row per CDR3 protein. The sample records 200,000 to 250,000 distinct CDR3 sequences, 8.4% being singletons. The sample in question was PBMCs, mostly from graft donor cells, obtained 360 days after TCRalphabeta/CD19-depleted stem cell transplant. Every receptor here comes from a male patient aged 2-15 years who had a stem cell transplant for acute myeloid leukemia, so the T cells may come from the graft donor.

The chain combines TRBV25-1 with TRBJ2-1; no clear D. Trimming removed 0 bases from V and 8 bases from J, with 20 bases in between. There are 17 residues in the CDR3. Germline V gene data show CDR1 as MGHDK and CDR2 as SYGVNS. In DNA form, the CDR3 reads TGTGCCAGCAGTGAATACGCGTTTCCCCATGAGGTGGATGAGCAGTTCTTC. Translation gives CASSEYAFPHEVDEQFF.

The table lists this clonotype with a few counts. The chain carries TRBV10-3 and TRBJ2-5; D may be TRBD1 (5 bases). CDR1 and CDR2 (germline): ENHRY, SYGVKD. Trimming took off 2 bases at V and 5 bases at J, with 6 bases between the two ends. The CDR3 length is 12 residues. DNA for the CDR3: TGTGCCATCAGTGAGGGGGCCGAGACCCAGTACTTC. Its protein product is CAISEGAETQYF.

This clonotype appeared once. The gene calls are TRBV5-6 and TRBJ2-2; the D gene could be TRBD1 or TRBD2 (5 bases each). CDR3 length: 14 amino acids. V lost 4 bases and J 4 bases, leaving 11 bases between the germline ends. Per the germline V gene, CDR1 is SGHDT and CDR2 is YYEEEE. This chain's CDR3 is CASSPGPLTGELFF. The CDR3 DNA reads TGTGCCAGCAGCCCGGGGCCCCTCACCGGGGAGCTGTTTTTT.

This clonotype was detected many times. The rearrangement links TRBV24-1 to TRBJ2-7, with 8 bases that match TRBD1. The CDR3 contains 17 residues. Trimming cost V 1 base and J 4 bases; bases outside gene matches: 11. Germline loops: CDR1 KGHDR, CDR2 SFDVKD. CDR3 bases: TGTGCCACCAGTGATTTTATGGAGGGACAGGCGGATTACGAGCAGTACTTC. It is translated as CATSDFMEGQADYEQYF.

The rearrangement uses TRBV12-3 or TRBV12-4 and TRBJ2-7; D is unclear. V was cut by 5 bases and J by 6 bases, with 17 bases left in between. The length of the CDR3 is 14 residues. CDR3 protein: CASSPPPPSAEQYF. The CDR3 DNA is TGTGCCAGCAGTCCCCCTCCGCCCTCAGCCGAGCAGTACTTC.

This clonotype has only a few counts. Germline and junction disagree at one end, which may indicate a read error. The V gene is TRBV7-7, the J gene TRBJ2-3, with D possibly matching TRBD2 (5 bases). This CDR3 region has 15 residues. The germline V gene has CDR1 SSHAT and CDR2 FNYEAQ (reference sequence). The CDR3 loop is CASSLTEGSADTQYF. CDR3 nucleotides: TGTGCTAGCAGCTTAACTGAGGGATCGGCAGATACGCAGTATTTT.

This clonotype was found a few times. The chain is built from TRBV7-9 and TRBJ2-3; TRBD2 aligns across 14 bases. Germline CDR1 is SEHNR and CDR2 is FQNEAQ (reference sequence). The CDR3 covers 16 residues. The V gene end was trimmed by 5 bases and the J gene end by 5 bases; junction bases not matched to a gene: 6. CDR3 sequence reads: CASSPRLAGGKDTQYF. The CDR3 DNA is TGTGCCAGCAGCCCTCGACTAGCGGGAGGGAAAGATACGCAGTATTTT.

This clonotype has ten or more counts. The rearrangement joins TRBV20-1 to TRBJ2-4; D not certain. Between the trimmed V and J ends, which lost 2 bases and 2 bases, there was a span of 7 bases. Germline CDR1 reads DFQATT; CDR2 reads SNEGSKA (reference sequence). This CDR3 is built from 13 residues. The CDR3 DNA reads as TGCAGTGCTAGAAGGGTCTCCAAAAACATTCAGTACTTC. As protein: CSARRVSKNIQYF.